The rows below give T cell receptor beta chains drawn from one sample of a study of cytomegalovirus exposure and HLA in healthy donors. The method was immunoSEQ multiplex PCR; TCRdb's version includes in-frame clones alone and lacks a portion of them. The table lists some 49,000 clones, 92% of them singletons. The sequenced sample was PBMCs. The receptor set was obtained from a man between 18 and 29 years old in good health and CMV-seronegative. Both conserved end residues are part of each CDR3.

v_call cdr3_aa
TRBV11-3 CASSSGTSGSSGGELFF
TRBV27 CASSLYAGHTDTQYF
TRBV28 CASSFSRGDNNEKLFF
TRBV11-3 CASSPRDRYNEQFF
TRBV5-6 CASRRATLPTTNYEQYF
TRBV27 CASSRGLVTGANVLTF
TRBV11-3 CASSLPPGSYNEQFF
TRBV10-2 CATIFVGHYYEQYF
TRBV18 CASSPKGLAGVQYF
TRBV12-5 CASHFNEKLFF
TRBV28 CASSSVRDSYEQYF
TRBV7-6 CASSRPTTGGRGATEAFF
TRBV30 CAWSAGQGYNEQFF
TRBV4-1 CASSPPSGGGTDTQYF
TRBV28 CASSTRGAGNTIYF
TRBV4-1 CASSRTSGRQDQYF
TRBV10-2 CASRGTADSGNTIYF
TRBV5-6 CASRMTGYNEQFF
TRBV9 CASSVSGELFF
TRBV27 CASGHPPWTSGTDTQYF
TRBV4-2 CASSTGLAVEGEQFF
TRBV7-8 CASSSIAGAAEQFF
TRBV11-2 CASSWAGAAFGETQYF
TRBV4-2 CASSTRTSGSHEQYF
TRBV11-2 CASSPASGVYNEQFF
TRBV10-3 CAISESASGSSYNEQFF
TRBV4-1 CASSHLGAGETQYF
TRBV7-7 CASSRDRGTGELFF
TRBV28 CASSSQGGGNTEAFF
TRBV21-1 CASSPIRDRGWTEAFF
TRBV19 CASSQSSGGKYQETQYF
TRBV7-9 CASPPLADTGELFF
TRBV29-1 CSVEGRGRAYNEQFF
TRBV7-3 CASSPATGLAGRETQYF
TRBV7-9 CASSDKTQDREFF
TRBV5-8 CASSLGESNRETQYF
TRBV28 CASATKLDTQYF
TRBV10-1 CASSSQRNTEAFF
TRBV30 CAWNRPRDRDYEQYF
TRBV27 CASSLSTGDRSYEQYF
TRBV10-3 CAVRQGEDYEQYF
TRBV5-1 CASSLAAGRTDTQYF
TRBV13 CASSLALRGQFF
TRBV10-3 CAISETLGGRREDLGTQYF
TRBV7-7 CASSPSQGNTIYF
TRBV28 CASSSPGGATEAFF
TRBV15 CATSMAGMENTIYF
TRBV27 CASSPRQGRLGAYGYTF
TRBV6-5 CASRSRGALGETQYF
TRBV30 CAQQRGSGNTIYF
TRBV10-3 CAISGIGTSGKQEQFF